The rows below give T cell receptor beta chains drawn from one sample of a study of breast tumors, draining lymph nodes, adjacent tissues. Each CDR3 protein gets one entry after TCRdb re-called the multiplex PCR reads with MiXCR. The repertoire holds 50,000 to 55,000 distinct CDR3 sequences, with over 40% as singletons. The sequenced sample was breast tumor tissue. The source of these receptors is a female donor with breast cancer. Some clones in this sample may be carry-over from other donors' samples. The CDR3 runs from the conserved cysteine through the conserved F or W. The D gene is left open where the match is weak. Clone size, where shown, is once, few, many, or a class for clones that have expanded.

j_call v_call clone_size d_call cdr3_nt cdr3_aa
TRBJ2-5 TRBV7-3 . . TGTGCCACCAGCAGGGGTGATTCGTGGACCCAGTACTTC CATSRGDSWTQYF
TRBJ2-3 TRBV19 . TRBD2 TGTGCCAGTAGTTCCCGACTAGCGGGAGGGTCAGATACGCAGTATTTT CASSSRLAGGSDTQYF
TRBJ2-2 TRBV6-6 many TRBD2 TGTGCCAGCAGTTACGGGACTAGCGGGGCGAACACCGGGGAGCTGTTTTTT CASSYGTSGANTGELFF
TRBJ1-3 TRBV7-8 many . TGTGCCAGCAGCTTTTCTTCACCTTTCCCTTCTGGAAACACCATATATTTT CASSFSSPFPSGNTIYF
TRBJ2-1 TRBV30 many . TGTGCCGAGGGCCATGGCTCCTATGAGCAGTTCTTC CAEGHGSYEQFF
TRBJ1-2 TRBV12-3/TRBV12-4 many . TGTGCCAGCACCACCGGACAGTCGAACTATGGCTACACCTTC CASTTGQSNYGYTF
TRBJ2-1 TRBV7-3 once . TGTGCCAGCAGCATCGAGACAAGTATCTACAATGAGCGGTTCTTC CASSIETSIYNERFF
TRBJ2-3 TRBV5-1 . . TGCGCCAGCAGCTTGGGGGGCGGCTACAATGAGCAGTATTTT CASSLGGGYNEQYF
TRBJ1-2 TRBV20-1 . . TGCAGTGCTAGACCGGCGGGGCATGGCTACACCTTC CSARPAGHGYTF
TRBJ2-6 TRBV7-3 many . TGTGCCAGCAGCATGACCGGGACGGGCGTTGCTGGGGCCAACGTCCTGACTTTC CASSMTGTGVAGANVLTF
TRBJ2-7 TRBV10-3 many . TGTGCCATCAGTTCCCGTCGCCGGACGACGGACTCCTACGAGCAGTACTTC CAISSRRRTTDSYEQYF
TRBJ2-7 TRBV10-3 . TRBD2 TGTGCCGTCAGTGTGCGGGCGGGAGTACATCCCCACGAGCAGTACTTC CAVSVRAGVHPHEQYF
TRBJ1-5 TRBV9 . . TGTGCCAGCAACGAAGGAAGTCAGGGGATTGATCGGCCCCAGCATTTT CASNEGSQGIDRPQHF
TRBJ2-1 TRBV11-3 . TRBD2 TGTGCCAGCAGCTTTGAGCGGGAGGCCTACAATGAGCAGTTCTTC CASSFEREAYNEQFF
TRBJ1-2 TRBV18 many . TGTGCCAGCTCACCCCCGCCAGGGACGTATGGCTACACCTTC CASSPPPGTYGYTF
TRBJ2-7 TRBV24-1 many TRBD1 TGTGCCACCAGTGATTTGGGGACAGGTCCCGAGCAGTACTTC CATSDLGTGPEQYF
TRBJ1-6 TRBV7-2 . . TGTGCCAGCAGCCTACCTTACGGGACGGCCAAATCAGCCCTCCACTTT CASSLPYGTAKSALHF
TRBJ1-5 TRBV4-3 many . TGCGCCAGCAGCCAAGATCTAGGGTCTAGCAATCAGCCCCAGCATTTT CASSQDLGSSNQPQHF
TRBJ2-7 TRBV20-1 many TRBD2 TGCAGTGCTAGAGTAGCGGGTTACCCCACCTACGAGCAGTACTTC CSARVAGYPTYEQYF
TRBJ1-5 TRBV19 many . TGTGCCAGTAGTGGGGACGTCAATCAGCCCCAGCATTTT CASSGDVNQPQHF
TRBJ1-5 TRBV20-1 many TRBD1 TGCAGTGCTAGAGATGCGGCAGGGGGGGAACAGCCCCAGCATTTT CSARDAAGGEQPQHF
TRBJ1-3 TRBV6-6 . . TGTGCCAGCAACGGTGGGGCGAACTCTGGAAACACCATATATTTT CASNGGANSGNTIYF
TRBJ2-2 TRBV7-3 . TRBD2 TGTGCCAGCCCCGCGGGGGCCGGGGAGCTGTTTTTT CASPAGAGELFF
TRBJ1-6 TRBV3-2 many . TGTGCCAGCAGCCCGGGACAGGGGAATTCACCCCTCCACTTT CASSPGQGNSPLHF
TRBJ2-7 TRBV20-1 many TRBD2 TGCAGTGCTCCCCCCCTCTTGGCGGGGGTCGAGCAGTACTTC CSAPPLLAGVEQYF
TRBJ2-7 TRBV6-6 many . TGTGCCAGCAGTCGTACCGACGGCAGCTCCTACGAGCAGTACTTC CASSRTDGSSYEQYF
TRBJ2-3 TRBV7-9 medium-sized . TGTGCCAGCAGCTACAGCACAGATACGCAGTATTTT CASSYSTDTQYF
TRBJ1-1 TRBV5-1 . TRBD1 TGCGCCAGCAGTCCCGGAGGGGGCTACACTGAAGCTTTCTTT CASSPGGGYTEAFF
TRBJ1-5 TRBV2 . TRBD1 TGTGCCAGCAGTTTTTTACAGGGGATTGGCAATCAGCCCCAGCATTTT CASSFLQGIGNQPQHF
TRBJ1-5 TRBV7-2 . . TGTGCCAGCAGCACCACAAAGATGCAGCCCCAGCATTTT CASSTTKMQPQHF
TRBJ1-1 TRBV10-3 . . TGTGCCATCAGTGAGTACCGGACAGCTACTGAAGCTTTCTTT CAISEYRTATEAFF
TRBJ2-7 TRBV5-1 . . TGCGCCAGCAGCCCGACCCAGGGCTACGAGCAGTACTTC CASSPTQGYEQYF
TRBJ2-3 TRBV10-3 . . TGTGCCATCAGGGAGGGGACAAGCACAGATACGCAGTATTTT CAIREGTSTDTQYF
TRBJ1-5 TRBV20-1 many . TGCAGTGCTTGGAGCCGTGGCAATCAGCCCCAGCATTTT CSAWSRGNQPQHF
TRBJ1-2 TRBV30 many . TGTGCCTGGAGTACTTCTCCCAGGGAAGGTGGCTACACCTTC CAWSTSPREGGYTF
TRBJ2-7 TRBV29-1 . . TGCAGCGTGAGAGCCGACTACGAGCAGTACTTC CSVRADYEQYF
TRBJ2-5 TRBV20-1 many TRBD1 TGCAGTGCTAGGAATTCCGGGACAGGGGACCGGGAGACCCAGTACTTC CSARNSGTGDRETQYF
TRBJ1-6 TRBV4-1 many . TGCGCCAGCAGCCAAGACGGGAGGGCAGGGGATAATTCACCCCTCCACTTT CASSQDGRAGDNSPLHF
TRBJ2-7 TRBV2 . . TGTGCCAGCAGTGAAGGGGGCGGAAGCTCCTACGAGCAGTACTTC CASSEGGGSSYEQYF
TRBJ2-3 TRBV5-1 . TRBD2 TGCGCCAGCAGCTGGACTAGCGGGAGCGGCGCAGATACGCAGTATTTT CASSWTSGSGADTQYF
TRBJ2-1 TRBV20-1 . TRBD2 TGCAGTGCTACTAGGGCTTGGGGGGGAAATGAGCAGTTCTTC CSATRAWGGNEQFF
TRBJ1-2 TRBV7-9 many TRBD1 TGTGCCAGCAGCTTGGGGACAGGGGGCACCTATGGCTACCCCTTC CASSLGTGGTYGYPF
TRBJ2-1 TRBV6-2/TRBV6-3 few TRBD1 TGTGCCAGCAGTTACTACTCCTTCCCGGGGACAGGGGACTCCTACAATGAGCAGTTCTTC CASSYYSFPGTGDSYNEQFF
TRBJ2-5 TRBV7-3 . TRBD1 TGTGCCAGCAGCTCAGCACAGGGGCGACAAGAGACCCAGTACTTC CASSSAQGRQETQYF
TRBJ2-1 TRBV20-1 many TRBD2 TGCAGTGCCAGGACACTAGCGACCTCCTACAATGAGCAGTTCTTC CSARTLATSYNEQFF
TRBJ2-2 TRBV15 once . TGTGCCACCAGCAGGTCCCCCGGGGAGCTGTTTTTT CATSRSPGELFF
TRBJ2-7 TRBV20-1 . TRBD2 TGCAGTGCTAGAGACGTCGGGAGGAAATACGAGCGGTGCTTC CSARDVGRKYERCF